Included here is one T cell receptor (beta chain) sequence, with context. Its specificity is unknown. General study results and limits: Tumor Treg TCRs overlapped most with tumor naive CD4+ cells.

Trimming removed 11 bases at V and 0 bases at J, with 14 bases between. CDR3 size: 15 residues. After constant-region reverse-primer amplification, full-length variable regions underwent semi-nested PCR with Nested Universal Primer A. TCRdb re-called the 5' RACE reads with MiXCR, one entry per CDR3 protein. The sample carries about 40,000 distinct CDR3 sequences, approximately 17% recorded once. The sequenced sample consisted of naive CD4+ T cells sorted from a lymph node. As for subset: naive CD4+ T cells, CD4+CD45RA+CD25-. The chain has TRBV12-3 or TRBV12-4 and TRBJ2-6, with D possibly matching TRBD2 (7 bases). This TCR derives from a female donor with breast cancer. This chain's CDR3 is CAVGGQTSGANVLTF. The CDR3 DNA is TGTGCCGTGGGGGGGCAAACCTCTGGGGCCAACGTCCTGACTTTC.